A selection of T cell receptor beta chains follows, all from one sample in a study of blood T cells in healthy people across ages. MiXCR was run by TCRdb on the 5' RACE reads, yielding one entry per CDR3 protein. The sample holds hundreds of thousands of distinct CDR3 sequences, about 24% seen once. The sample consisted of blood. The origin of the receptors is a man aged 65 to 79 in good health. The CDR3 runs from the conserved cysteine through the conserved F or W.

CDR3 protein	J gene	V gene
CSACQDRGIYEQYF	-	TRBV20-1
CASSQAERGGSDTQYF	TRBJ2-3	TRBV4-2
CASSLRGGGGISTDTQYF	TRBJ2-3	TRBV11-2
CSVDRDRGHGGYTF	TRBJ1-2	TRBV29-1
CASSLGDIDGYTF	TRBJ1-2	TRBV5-1
CASSPLFGGAKAPGGETQYF	TRBJ2-5	TRBV28
CASSLGSFLSGNTIYF	TRBJ1-3	TRBV12-3/TRBV12-4
CATSGWNTGELFF	TRBJ2-2	TRBV24-1
CASTWDRTYSNQPQHF	TRBJ1-5	TRBV28
CASSPSGTGDTDTQYF	TRBJ2-3	TRBV18
CASSLEGKVEPQFF	TRBJ2-1	TRBV7-9
CATSREGREDTGELFF	TRBJ2-2	TRBV15
CAISESGQGSYTNKAFF	TRBJ1-1	TRBV10-3
CASSLAHKVNTEAFF	TRBJ1-1	TRBV7-2
CASTSNRGPSYEQYF	TRBJ2-7	TRBV7-2
CASSKQGKGLNGYTF	TRBJ1-2	TRBV6-5
CASSFSGYRLTDTQYF	TRBJ2-3	TRBV6-5
CASFGGPSETQYF	TRBJ2-5	TRBV6-2/TRBV6-3
CASSLEGRLAGGINEQFF	TRBJ2-1	TRBV7-2
CASRNRDISYNEQFF	-	TRBV6-2/TRBV6-3
CAISVANNEQFF	TRBJ2-1	TRBV10-3
CASSHRGGIRTDTQYF	TRBJ2-3	TRBV7-2
CASSSDEVLNEKLFF	TRBJ1-4	TRBV4-1
CASSPGLAGRTDTQYF	TRBJ2-3	TRBV5-1
CSVQDREQYF	TRBJ2-7	TRBV29-1
CASRYNRVRNEQFF	TRBJ2-1	TRBV11-2
CATSTGGTGDTQYF	TRBJ2-3	TRBV24-1
CSAIRPLTETQYF	TRBJ2-5	TRBV20-1
CASSSGTGEETQYF	TRBJ2-5	TRBV5-1
CASSYDRGTEAFF	TRBJ1-1	TRBV6-5
CASSVASGNTEAFF	TRBJ1-1	TRBV9
CASSQPPFGYTF	TRBJ1-2	TRBV14
CSARGPRGRTGNTIYF	TRBJ1-3	TRBV20-1
CASSHLAGSTHTQYF	TRBJ2-3	TRBV3-1
CSARREGVGGELFF	TRBJ2-2	TRBV20-1
CAHGGPSMNTEAFF	TRBJ1-1	TRBV6-1
CSATDASGNTIYF	TRBJ1-3	TRBV20-1
CASSVRQGSSDTQYF	TRBJ2-3	TRBV6-1
CATSDPTGGGKNIQYF	TRBJ2-4	TRBV24-1
CASSLSGFEQFF	-	TRBV7-3
CASSGTGTGREQYF	-	TRBV25-1
CSAERGGQFF	-	TRBV20-1
CSARRGGTNTEAFF	TRBJ1-1	TRBV20-1
CASSGGTDKTQYF	TRBJ2-5	TRBV5-1
CASSQGARTNEKLFF	TRBJ1-4	TRBV4-3
CASSDSKTGGNLSPLHF	TRBJ1-6	TRBV6-4
CSARSHGAPSSYNEQFF	TRBJ2-1	TRBV20-1
CSSRVGGETQYF	-	TRBV20-1
CASSHRPGQGDQPQHF	TRBJ1-5	TRBV6-5
CASSMRGQGIDTQYF	TRBJ2-3	TRBV19
CASSNDRGLNGGELFF	TRBJ2-2	TRBV7-8
CASSTYRAWADTQYF	TRBJ2-3	TRBV7-2
CASASDTQYF	TRBJ2-3	TRBV12-5